This T cell receptor beta chain was retrieved from a study of blood T cell repertoires in COVID-19. Trimming left V 1 base short and J 8 bases short, with 19 bases between. Germline V gene sequence: CDR1 SGDLS, CDR2 YYNGEE. The CDR3 extends over 15 amino acids. Per the authors' pipeline: It was from reference gene primer amplification that nucleated cell counts were estimated. Method: immunoSEQ multiplex PCR; TCRdb's copy keeps in-frame clones and lacks some. The V and J calls and clone size were taken over from that table, and D and trimming were inferred from the DNA. In the table there are about 83,000 clones, 86% of which are singletons.

Sequencing used peripheral blood. The J gene is TRBJ2-7, the V gene TRBV9, with D maybe TRBD2 (6 bases). The receptor was derived from a man aged 50-59 years with active COVID-19. The CDR3 spells CASSVQSGIGGKQYF. DNA of the CDR3: TGTGCCAGCAGCGTACAGTCTGGTATCGGAGGGAAGCAGTACTTC.